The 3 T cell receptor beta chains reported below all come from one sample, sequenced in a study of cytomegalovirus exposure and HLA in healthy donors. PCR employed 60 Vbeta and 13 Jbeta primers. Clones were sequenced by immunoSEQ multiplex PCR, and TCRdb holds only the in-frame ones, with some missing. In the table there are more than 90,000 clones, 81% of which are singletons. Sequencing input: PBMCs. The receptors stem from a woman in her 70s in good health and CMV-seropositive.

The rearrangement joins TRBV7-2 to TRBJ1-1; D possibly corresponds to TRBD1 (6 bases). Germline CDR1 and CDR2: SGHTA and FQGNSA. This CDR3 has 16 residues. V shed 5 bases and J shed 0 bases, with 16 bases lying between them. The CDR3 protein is CASSATGWGLNTEAFF. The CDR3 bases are TGTGCCAGCAGCGCGACAGGTTGGGGCTTGAACACTGAAGCTTTCTTT.

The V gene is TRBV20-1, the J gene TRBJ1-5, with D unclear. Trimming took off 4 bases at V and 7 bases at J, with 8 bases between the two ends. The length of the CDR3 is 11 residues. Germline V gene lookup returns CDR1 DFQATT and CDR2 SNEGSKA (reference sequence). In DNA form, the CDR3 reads TGCAGTGCTAACGAGGGCCAGCCCCAGCATTTT. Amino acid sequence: CSANEGQPQHF.

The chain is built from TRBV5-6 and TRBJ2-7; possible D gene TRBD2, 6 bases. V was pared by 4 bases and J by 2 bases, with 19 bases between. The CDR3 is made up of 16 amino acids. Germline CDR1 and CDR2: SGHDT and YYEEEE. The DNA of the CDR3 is TGTGCCAGCAGCCAAAACCGACTAGTACAAGCCTACGAGCAGTACTTC. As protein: CASSQNRLVQAYEQYF.